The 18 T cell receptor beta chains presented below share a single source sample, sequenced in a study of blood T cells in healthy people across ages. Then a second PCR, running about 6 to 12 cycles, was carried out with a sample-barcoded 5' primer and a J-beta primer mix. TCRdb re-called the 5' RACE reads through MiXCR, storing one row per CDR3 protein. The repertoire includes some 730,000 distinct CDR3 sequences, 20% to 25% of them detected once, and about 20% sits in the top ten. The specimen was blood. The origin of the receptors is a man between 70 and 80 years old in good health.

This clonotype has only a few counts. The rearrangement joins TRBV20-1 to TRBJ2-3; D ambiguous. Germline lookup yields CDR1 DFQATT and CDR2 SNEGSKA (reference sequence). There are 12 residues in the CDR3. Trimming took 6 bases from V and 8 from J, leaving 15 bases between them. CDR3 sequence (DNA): TGCAGTGCCCACCCCTCGGGTTTTACGCAGTATTTT. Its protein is CSAHPSGFTQYF.

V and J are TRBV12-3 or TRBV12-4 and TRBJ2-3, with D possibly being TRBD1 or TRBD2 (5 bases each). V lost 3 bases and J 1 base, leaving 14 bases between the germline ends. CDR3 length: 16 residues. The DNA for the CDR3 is TGTGCCAGCAGTTTGGCCTTGGGGACGGGCACAGATACGCAGTATTTT. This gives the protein CASSLALGTGTDTQYF.

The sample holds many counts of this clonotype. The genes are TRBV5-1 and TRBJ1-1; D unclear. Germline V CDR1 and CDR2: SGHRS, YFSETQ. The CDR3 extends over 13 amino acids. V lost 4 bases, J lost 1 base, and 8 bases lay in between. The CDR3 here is CASSLTTNTEAFF. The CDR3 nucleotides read TGCGCCAGCAGCCTTACAACGAACACTGAAGCTTTCTTT. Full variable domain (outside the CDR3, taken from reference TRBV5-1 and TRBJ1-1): KAGVTQTPRYLIKTRGQQVTLSCSPISGHRSVSWYQQTPGQGLQFLFEYFSETQRNKGNFPGRFSGRQFSNSRSEMNVSTLELGDSALYLCASSLTTNTEAFFGQGTRLTVV.

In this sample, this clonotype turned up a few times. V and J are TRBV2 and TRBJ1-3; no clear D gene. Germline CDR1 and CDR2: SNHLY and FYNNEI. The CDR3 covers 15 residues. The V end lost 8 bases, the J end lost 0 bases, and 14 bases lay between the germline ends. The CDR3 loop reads CASSLRTSSGNTIYF. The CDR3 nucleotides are TGTGCCAGCTCACTCCGGACGAGCTCTGGAAACACCATATATTTT.

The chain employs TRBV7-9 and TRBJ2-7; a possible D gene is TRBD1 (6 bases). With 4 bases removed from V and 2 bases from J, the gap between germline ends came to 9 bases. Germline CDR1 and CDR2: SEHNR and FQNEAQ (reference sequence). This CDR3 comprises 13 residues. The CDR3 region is CASSSRDTYEQYV. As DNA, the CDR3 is TGTGCCAGCAGCTCTCGGGACACCTACGAGCAGTACGTC.

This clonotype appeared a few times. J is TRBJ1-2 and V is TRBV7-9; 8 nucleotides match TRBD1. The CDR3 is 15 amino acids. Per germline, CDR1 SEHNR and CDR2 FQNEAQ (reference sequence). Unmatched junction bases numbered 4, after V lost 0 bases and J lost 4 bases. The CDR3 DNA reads TGTGCCAGCAGCTTAGCGGACAGGGCATTCTATGGCTACACCTTC. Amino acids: CASSLADRAFYGYTF.

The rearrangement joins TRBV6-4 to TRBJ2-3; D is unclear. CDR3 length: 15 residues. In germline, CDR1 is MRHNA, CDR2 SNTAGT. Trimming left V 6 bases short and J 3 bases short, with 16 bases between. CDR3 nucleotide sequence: TGTGCCAGCAGCCAGAATCAACGAATAACAGATACGCAGTATTTT. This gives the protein CASSQNQRITDTQYF.

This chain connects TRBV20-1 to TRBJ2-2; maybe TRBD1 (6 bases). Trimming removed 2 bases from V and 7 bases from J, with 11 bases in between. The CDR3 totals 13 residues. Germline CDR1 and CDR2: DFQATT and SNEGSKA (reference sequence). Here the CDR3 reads CSARRDTLGELFF. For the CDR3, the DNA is TGCAGTGCTAGAAGGGACACTCTCGGGGAGCTGTTTTTT.

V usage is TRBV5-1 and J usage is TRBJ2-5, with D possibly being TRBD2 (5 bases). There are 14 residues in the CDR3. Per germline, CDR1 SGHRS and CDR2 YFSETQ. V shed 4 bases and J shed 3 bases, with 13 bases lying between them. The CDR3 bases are TGCGCCAGCAGCCCCCTCCGAGCGGAAGAGACCCAGTACTTC. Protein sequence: CASSPLRAEETQYF.

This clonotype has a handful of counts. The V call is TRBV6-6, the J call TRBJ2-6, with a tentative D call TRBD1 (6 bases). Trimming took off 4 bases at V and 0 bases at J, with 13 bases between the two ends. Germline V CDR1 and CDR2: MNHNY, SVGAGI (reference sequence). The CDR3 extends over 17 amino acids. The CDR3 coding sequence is TGTGCCAGCAGTTCGTCGGGACACTCCTCTGGGGCCAACGTCCTGACTTTC. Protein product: CASSSSGHSSGANVLTF.

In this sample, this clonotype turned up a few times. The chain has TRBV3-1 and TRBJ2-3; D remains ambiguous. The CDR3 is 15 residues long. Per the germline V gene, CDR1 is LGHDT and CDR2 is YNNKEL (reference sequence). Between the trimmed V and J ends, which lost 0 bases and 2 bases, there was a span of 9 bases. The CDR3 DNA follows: TGTGCCAGCAGCCAAGATTTATCCTCCACAGATACGCAGTATTTT. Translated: CASSQDLSSTDTQYF.

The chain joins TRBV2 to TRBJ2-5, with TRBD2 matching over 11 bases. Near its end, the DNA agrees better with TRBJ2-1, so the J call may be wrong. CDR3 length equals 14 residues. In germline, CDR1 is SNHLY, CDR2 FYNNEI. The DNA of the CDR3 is TGTGCCAGGGCACCGGGACTAGCGGACAATGAGCAGTTCTTC. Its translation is CARAPGLADNEQFF.

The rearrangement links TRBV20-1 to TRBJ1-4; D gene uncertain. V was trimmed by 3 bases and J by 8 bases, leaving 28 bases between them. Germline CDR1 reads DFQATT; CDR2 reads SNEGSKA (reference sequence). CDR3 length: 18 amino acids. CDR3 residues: CSASPPPGILDFEEKLFF. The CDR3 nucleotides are TGCAGTGCTAGCCCCCCCCCGGGGATACTAGATTTCGAGGAAAAACTGTTTTTT.

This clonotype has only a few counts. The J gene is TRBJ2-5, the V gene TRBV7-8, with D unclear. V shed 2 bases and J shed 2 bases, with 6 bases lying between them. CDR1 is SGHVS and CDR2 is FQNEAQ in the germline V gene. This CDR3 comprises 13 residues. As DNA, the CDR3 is TGTGCCAGCAGCTTATTCGCGCAAGAGACCCAGTACTTC. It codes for CASSLFAQETQYF.

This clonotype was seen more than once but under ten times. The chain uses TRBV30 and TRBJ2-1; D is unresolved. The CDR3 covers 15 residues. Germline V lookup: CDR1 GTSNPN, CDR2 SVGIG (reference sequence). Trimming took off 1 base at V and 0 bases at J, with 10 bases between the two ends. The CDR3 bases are TGTGCCTGGAGTGCCCTCGGACCCTCCTACAATGAGCAGTTCTTC. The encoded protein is CAWSALGPSYNEQFF.

CDR3 amino acids: CAIGIGYEQYF. Here the CDR3 DNA reads TGTGCCATCGGGATCGGGTACGAGCAGTACTTC. The chain carries TRBV10-3 and TRBJ2-7; no reliable D call. This CDR3 is 11 amino acids long. V was trimmed by 8 bases and J by 4 bases, leaving 9 bases between them. The germline CDR1 and CDR2 sequences are ENHRY and SYGVKD.

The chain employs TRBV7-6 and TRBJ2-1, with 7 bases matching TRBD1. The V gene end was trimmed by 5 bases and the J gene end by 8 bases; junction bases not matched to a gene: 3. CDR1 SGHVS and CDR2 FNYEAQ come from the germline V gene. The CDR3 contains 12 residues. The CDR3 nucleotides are TGTGCCAGCAGCGCAACAGGGGATGAGCAGTTCTTC. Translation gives CASSATGDEQFF.

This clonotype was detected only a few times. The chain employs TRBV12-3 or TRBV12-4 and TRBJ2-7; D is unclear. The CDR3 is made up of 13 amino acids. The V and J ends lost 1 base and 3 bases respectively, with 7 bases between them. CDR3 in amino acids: CASSLELDYEQYF. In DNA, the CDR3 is TGTGCCAGCAGTTTAGAGCTGGACTACGAGCAGTACTTC.